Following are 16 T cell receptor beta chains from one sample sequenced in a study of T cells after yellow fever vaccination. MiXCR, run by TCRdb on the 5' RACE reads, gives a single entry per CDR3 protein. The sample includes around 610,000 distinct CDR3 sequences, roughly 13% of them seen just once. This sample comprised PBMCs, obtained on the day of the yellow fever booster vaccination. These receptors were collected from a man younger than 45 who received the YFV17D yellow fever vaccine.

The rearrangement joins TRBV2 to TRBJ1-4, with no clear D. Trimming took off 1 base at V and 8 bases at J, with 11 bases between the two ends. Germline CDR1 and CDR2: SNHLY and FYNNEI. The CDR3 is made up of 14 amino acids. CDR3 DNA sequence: TGTGCCAGCAGTGAAGGCGGGTATGGCGAAAAACTGTTTTTT. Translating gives CASSEGGYGEKLFF.

The CDR3 reads CASSPLGAGVADTQYF. The CDR3 region has the DNA TGTGCCAGCAGCCCCCTAGGAGCGGGAGTGGCAGATACGCAGTATTTT. The rearrangement links TRBV7-2 to TRBJ2-3, with 8 bases that match TRBD2. The CDR3 contains 16 residues. Germline V gene sequence: CDR1 SGHTA, CDR2 FQGNSA. J was trimmed by 4 bases and V by 5 bases; bases with no gene match: 11.

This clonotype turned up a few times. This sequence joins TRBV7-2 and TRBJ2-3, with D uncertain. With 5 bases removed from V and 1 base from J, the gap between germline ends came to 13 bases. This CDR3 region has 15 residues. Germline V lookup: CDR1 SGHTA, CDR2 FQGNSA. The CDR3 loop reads CASSPQWSRTDTQYF. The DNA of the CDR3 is TGTGCCAGCAGCCCCCAATGGTCTCGCACAGATACGCAGTATTTT.

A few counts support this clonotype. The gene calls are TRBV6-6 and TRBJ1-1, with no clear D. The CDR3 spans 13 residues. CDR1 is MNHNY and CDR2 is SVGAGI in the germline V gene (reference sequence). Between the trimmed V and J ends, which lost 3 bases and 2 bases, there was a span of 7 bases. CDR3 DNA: TGTGCCAGCAGTTATGGCAGAAACACTGAAGCTTTCTTT. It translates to CASSYGRNTEAFF.

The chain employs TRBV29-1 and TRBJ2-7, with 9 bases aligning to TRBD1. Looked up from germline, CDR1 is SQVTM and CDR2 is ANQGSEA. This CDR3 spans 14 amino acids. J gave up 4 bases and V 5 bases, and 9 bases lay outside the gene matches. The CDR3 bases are TGCAGCGTTAACTCGGGACAGGGACTATACGAGCAGTACTTC. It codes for CSVNSGQGLYEQYF.

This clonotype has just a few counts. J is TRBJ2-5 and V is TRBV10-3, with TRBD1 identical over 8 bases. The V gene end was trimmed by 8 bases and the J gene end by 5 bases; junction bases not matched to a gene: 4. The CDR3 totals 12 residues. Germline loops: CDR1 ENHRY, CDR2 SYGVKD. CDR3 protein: CAIQGAGETQYF. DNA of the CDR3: TGTGCCATCCAGGGGGCAGGGGAGACCCAGTACTTC.

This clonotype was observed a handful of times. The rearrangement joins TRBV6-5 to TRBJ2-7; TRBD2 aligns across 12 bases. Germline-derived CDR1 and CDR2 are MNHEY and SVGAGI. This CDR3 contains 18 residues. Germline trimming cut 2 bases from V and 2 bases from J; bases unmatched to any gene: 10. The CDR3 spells CASSYRTVRTSGTYEQYF. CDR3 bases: TGTGCCAGCAGTTACCGAACCGTCCGGACTAGCGGGACCTACGAGCAGTACTTC.

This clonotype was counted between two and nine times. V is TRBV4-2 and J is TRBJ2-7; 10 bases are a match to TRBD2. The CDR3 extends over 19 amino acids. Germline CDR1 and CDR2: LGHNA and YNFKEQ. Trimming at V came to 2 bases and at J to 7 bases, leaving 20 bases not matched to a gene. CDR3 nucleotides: TGTGCCAGCAGCCAAAGTGGATGGAAACTAGCGGGGCCCCTCGGGGAGCAGTACTTC. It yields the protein CASSQSGWKLAGPLGEQYF.

The CDR3 nucleotides are TGCGCCAGCAGCTTGGCCGGCGGGAGTGTCGCAGATACGCAGTATTTT. The encoded protein is CASSLAGGSVADTQYF. The gene calls are TRBV5-1 and TRBJ2-3; 7 bases align to TRBD2. CDR3 length: 16 residues. The germline CDR1 and CDR2 sequences are SGHRS and YFSETQ. V was pared by 0 bases and J by 4 bases, with 8 bases of the junction left unmatched.

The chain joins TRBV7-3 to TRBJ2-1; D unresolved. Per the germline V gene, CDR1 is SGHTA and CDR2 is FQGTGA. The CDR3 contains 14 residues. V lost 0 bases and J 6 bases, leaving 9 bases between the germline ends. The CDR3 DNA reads TGTGCCAGCAGCTTAACTCGAAACTCCAATGAGCAGTTCTTC. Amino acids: CASSLTRNSNEQFF.

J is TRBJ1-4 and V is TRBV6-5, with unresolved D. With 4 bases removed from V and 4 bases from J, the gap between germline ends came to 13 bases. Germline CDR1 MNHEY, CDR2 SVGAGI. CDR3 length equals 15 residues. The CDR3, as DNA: TGTGCCAGCAGTTTCTCACCAACCCTTAATGAAAAACTGTTTTTT. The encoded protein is CASSFSPTLNEKLFF.

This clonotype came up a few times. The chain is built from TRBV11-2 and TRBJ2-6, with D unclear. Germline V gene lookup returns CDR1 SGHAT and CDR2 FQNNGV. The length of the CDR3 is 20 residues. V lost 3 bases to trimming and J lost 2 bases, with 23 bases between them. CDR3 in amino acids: CASSFLPTSWSGTGANVLTF. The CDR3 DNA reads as TGTGCCAGCAGCTTCCTTCCCACCTCATGGAGTGGAACTGGGGCCAACGTCCTGACTTTC.

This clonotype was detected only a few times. CDR3 bases: TGTGCCAGCAGCTTAGCCCACAGGTTCAAGCCCGGGGGGGAGCAGTACTTC. This translates into CASSLAHRFKPGGEQYF. The chain links TRBV7-8 to TRBJ2-7; 7 bases fit TRBD2. The CDR3 loop spans 17 amino acids. V lost 0 bases and J lost 7; bases outside the gene matches: 15. Per the germline V gene, CDR1 is SGHVS and CDR2 is FQNEAQ.

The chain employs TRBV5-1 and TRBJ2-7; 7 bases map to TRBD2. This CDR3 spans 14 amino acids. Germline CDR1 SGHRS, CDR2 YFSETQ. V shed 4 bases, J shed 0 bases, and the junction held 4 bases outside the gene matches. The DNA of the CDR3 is TGCGCCAGCAGCCGAGGGGACTACTCCTACGAGCAGTACTTC. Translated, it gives CASSRGDYSYEQYF.

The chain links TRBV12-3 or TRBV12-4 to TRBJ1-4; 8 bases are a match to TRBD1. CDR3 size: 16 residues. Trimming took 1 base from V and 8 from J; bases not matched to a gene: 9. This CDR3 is CASSLGTGKPDEKLFF. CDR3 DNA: TGTGCCAGCAGTTTAGGGACAGGGAAACCGGACGAAAAACTGTTTTTT.

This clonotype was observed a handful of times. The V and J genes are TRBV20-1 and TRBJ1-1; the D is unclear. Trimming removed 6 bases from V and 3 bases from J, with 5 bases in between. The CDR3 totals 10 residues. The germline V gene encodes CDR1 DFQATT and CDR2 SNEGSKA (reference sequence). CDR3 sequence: CSAVDTEAFF. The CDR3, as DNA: TGCAGTGCGGTGGACACTGAAGCTTTCTTT.